This T cell receptor beta chain comes out of a study of blood T cell repertoires in COVID-19. Study as a whole: COVID-19 samples, acute and convalescent, were from the United States, Italy and Spain. Nucleic acid was either cDNA or gDNA, and it came from T cells, B-cell-depleted T cells, or PBMCs.

Germline V gene data show CDR1 as SGHTA and CDR2 as FQGTGA. Deletions cut 5 bases from V and 4 bases from J, with 11 bases between. The CDR3 sequence is 13 residues long. Authors' methods: Reference gene primer amplification gave nucleated cell count estimates. TCRdb keeps only in-frame clones here, not all; method: immunoSEQ multiplex PCR. Clone size and the V and J calls come from that table; the DNA yielded D and trimming. The sample shows about 130,000 clones, around 86% of them seen only once. The chain joins TRBV7-3 to TRBJ1-1, with D possibly being TRBD1 (5 bases). Input material: peripheral blood. This receptor was taken from a woman older than 75 with acute or convalescent COVID-19. The CDR3: CASSLQGGTEAFF. DNA for the CDR3: TGTGCCAGCAGCCTCCAGGGTGGCACTGAAGCTTTCTTT. The whole variable domain, remainder taken from reference TRBV7-3 and TRBJ1-1, is GAGVSQTPSNKVTEKGKYVELRCDPISGHTALYWYRQSLGQGPEFLIYFQGTGAADDSGLPNDRFFAVRPEGSVSTLKIQRTERGDSAVYLCASSLQGGTEAFFGQGTRLTVV.